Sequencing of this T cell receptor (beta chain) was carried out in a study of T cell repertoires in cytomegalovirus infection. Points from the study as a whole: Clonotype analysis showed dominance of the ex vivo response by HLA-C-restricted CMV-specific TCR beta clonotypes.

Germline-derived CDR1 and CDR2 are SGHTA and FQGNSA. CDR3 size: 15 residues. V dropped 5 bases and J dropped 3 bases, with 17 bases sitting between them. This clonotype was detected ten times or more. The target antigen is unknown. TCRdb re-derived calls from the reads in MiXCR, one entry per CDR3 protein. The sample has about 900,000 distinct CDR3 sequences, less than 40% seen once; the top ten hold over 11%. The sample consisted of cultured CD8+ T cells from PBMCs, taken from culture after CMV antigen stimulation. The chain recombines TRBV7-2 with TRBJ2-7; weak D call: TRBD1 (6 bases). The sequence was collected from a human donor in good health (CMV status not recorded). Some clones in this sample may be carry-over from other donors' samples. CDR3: CASSLTGFGNYEQYV. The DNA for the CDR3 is TGTGCCAGCAGCCTTACAGGGTTCGGGAACTACGAGCAGTACGTC.